The entry that follows covers one T cell receptor beta chain sequence. Its antigen remains unknown. This specimen comes from a study of T-cell memory formation after mild COVID-19. Overall study context: Largely, the TCR clusters proved donor specific. Study results and caveats: Clones that contracted from day 15 to 85 were balanced CD4/CD8, while later expanders leaned CD4+. Mostly located in CM and EM were contracting CD4+ clones, with contracting CD8+ clones located in EMRA.

TCR alpha and TCR beta cDNA libraries carrying sample barcodes and UMIs were produced by 5'RACE using constant-segment primers. TCRdb passed the 5' RACE reads through MiXCR, listing each CDR3 protein once. The sample shows a few hundred thousand distinct CDR3 sequences, roughly 15% of them seen only once. The TCR sequence derives from a man younger than 35 who had mild COVID-19 (a few samples of this study predate the infection). Cell type and time point are not known. What was sequenced was PBMCs or a T cell subset sorted from them (not recorded which).

The CDR3, as DNA: TGTGCCAGCAGCTCATACGCGACTCAAGAGACCCAGTACTTC. Protein product: CASSSYATQETQYF. The chain uses TRBV7-2 and TRBJ2-5; no firm D call. V shed 4 bases and J shed 2 bases, with 11 bases lying between them. The CDR3 has 14 residues. From germline, CDR1 is SGHTA and CDR2 FQGNSA.